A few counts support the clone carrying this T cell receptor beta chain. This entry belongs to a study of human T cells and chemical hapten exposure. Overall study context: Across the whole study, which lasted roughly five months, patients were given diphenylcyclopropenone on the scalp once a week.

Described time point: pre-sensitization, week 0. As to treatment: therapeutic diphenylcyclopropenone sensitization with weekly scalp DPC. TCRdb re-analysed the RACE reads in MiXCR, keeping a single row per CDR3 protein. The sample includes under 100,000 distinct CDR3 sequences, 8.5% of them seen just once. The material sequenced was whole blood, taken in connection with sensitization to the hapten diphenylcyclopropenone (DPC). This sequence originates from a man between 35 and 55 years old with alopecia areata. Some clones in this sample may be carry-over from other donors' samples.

In nucleotides, the CDR3 is TGCAGTGCCCCACGGGTAGCGGTTGACCAAGCCAAAAACATTCAGTACTTC. Translation gives CSAPRVAVDQAKNIQYF. The rearrangement uses TRBV20-1 and TRBJ2-4; D might be TRBD2 (6 bases). This CDR3 is built from 17 residues. The germline V gene encodes CDR1 DFQATT and CDR2 SNEGSKA (reference sequence). V was trimmed by 6 bases and J by 0 bases, leaving 21 bases between them.